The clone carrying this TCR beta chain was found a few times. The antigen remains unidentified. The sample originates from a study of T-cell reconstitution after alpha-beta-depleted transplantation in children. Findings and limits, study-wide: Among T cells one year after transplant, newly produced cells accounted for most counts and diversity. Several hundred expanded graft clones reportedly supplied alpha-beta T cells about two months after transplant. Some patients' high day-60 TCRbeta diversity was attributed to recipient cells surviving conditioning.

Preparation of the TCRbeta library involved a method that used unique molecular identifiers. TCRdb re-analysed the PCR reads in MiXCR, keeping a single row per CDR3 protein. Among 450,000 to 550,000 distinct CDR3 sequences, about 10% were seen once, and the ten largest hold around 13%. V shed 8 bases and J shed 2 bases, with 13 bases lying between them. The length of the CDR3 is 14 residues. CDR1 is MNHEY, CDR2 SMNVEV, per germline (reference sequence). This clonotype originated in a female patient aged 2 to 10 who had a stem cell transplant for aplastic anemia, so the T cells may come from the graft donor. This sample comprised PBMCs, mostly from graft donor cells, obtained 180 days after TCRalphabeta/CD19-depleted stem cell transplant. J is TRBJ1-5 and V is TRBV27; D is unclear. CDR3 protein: CASRRTDRNQPQHF. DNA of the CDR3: TGTGCCAGCCGGAGGACCGACCGCAATCAGCCCCAGCATTTT.